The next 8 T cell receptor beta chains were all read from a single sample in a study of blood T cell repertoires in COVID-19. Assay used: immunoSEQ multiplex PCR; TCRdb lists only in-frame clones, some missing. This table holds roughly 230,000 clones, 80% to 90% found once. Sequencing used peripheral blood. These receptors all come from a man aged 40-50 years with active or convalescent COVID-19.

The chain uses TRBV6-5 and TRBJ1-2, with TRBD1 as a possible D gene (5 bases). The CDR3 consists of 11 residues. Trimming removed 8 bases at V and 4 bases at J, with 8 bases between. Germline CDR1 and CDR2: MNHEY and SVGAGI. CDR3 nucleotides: TGTGCCAGCTTCGGGGGCTATGGCTACACCTTC. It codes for CASFGGYGYTF.

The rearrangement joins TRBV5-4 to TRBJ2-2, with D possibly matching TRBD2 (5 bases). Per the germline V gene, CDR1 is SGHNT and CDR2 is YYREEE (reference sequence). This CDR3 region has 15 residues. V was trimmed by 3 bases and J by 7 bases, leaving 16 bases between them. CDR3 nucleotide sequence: TGTGCCAGCAGCTCCGGCGGGCCCCGGGGCGGGGAGCTGTTTTTT. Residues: CASSSGGPRGGELFF. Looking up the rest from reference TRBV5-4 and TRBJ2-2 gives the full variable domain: ETGVTQSPTHLIKTRGQQVTLRCSSQSGHNTVSWYQQALGQGPQFIFQYYREEENGRGNFPPRFSGLQFPNYSSELNVNALELDDSALYLCASSSGGPRGGELFFGEGSRLTVL.

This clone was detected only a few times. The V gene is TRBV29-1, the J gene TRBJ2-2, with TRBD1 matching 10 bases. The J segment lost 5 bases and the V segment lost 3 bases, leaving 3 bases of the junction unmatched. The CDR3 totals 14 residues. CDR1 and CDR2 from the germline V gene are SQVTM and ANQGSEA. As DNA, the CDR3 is TGCAGCGTTGAGGGACAGGGGAGAACCGGGGAGCTGTTTTTT. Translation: CSVEGQGRTGELFF.

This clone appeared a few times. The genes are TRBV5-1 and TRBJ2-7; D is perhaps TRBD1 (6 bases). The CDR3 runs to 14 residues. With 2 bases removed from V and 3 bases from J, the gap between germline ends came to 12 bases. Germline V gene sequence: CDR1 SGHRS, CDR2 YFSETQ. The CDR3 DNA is TGCGCCAGCAGCTTTCTCCAGGGGAACTACGAGCAGTACTTC. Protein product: CASSFLQGNYEQYF.

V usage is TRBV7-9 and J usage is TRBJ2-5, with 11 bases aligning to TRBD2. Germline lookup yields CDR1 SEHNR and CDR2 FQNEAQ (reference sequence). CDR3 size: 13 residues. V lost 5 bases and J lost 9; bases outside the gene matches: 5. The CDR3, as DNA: TGTGCCAGCAGCGGTAGCGGGAGGGTGGCCCAGTACTTC. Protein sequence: CASSGSGRVAQYF.

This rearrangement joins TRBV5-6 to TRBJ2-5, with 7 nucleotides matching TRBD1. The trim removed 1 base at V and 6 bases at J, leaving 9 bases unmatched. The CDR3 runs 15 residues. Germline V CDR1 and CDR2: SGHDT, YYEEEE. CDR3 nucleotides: TGTGCCAGCAGCTTGAGTTGGGACAGTGAACAGACCCAGTACTTC. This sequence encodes CASSLSWDSEQTQYF.

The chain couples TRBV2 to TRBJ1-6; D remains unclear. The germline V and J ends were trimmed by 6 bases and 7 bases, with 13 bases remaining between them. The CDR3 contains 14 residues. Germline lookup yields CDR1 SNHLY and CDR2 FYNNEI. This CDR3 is CASSTDTGNSPLHF. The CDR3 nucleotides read TGTGCCAGCAGCACAGATACGGGGAATTCACCCCTCCACTTT.

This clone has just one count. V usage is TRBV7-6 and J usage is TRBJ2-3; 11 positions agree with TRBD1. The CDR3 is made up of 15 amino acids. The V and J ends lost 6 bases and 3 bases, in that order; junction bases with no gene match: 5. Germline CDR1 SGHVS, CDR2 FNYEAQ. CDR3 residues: CASRSGTGGTDTQYF. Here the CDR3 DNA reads TGTGCCAGCAGATCGGGGACAGGGGGGACAGATACGCAGTATTTT.